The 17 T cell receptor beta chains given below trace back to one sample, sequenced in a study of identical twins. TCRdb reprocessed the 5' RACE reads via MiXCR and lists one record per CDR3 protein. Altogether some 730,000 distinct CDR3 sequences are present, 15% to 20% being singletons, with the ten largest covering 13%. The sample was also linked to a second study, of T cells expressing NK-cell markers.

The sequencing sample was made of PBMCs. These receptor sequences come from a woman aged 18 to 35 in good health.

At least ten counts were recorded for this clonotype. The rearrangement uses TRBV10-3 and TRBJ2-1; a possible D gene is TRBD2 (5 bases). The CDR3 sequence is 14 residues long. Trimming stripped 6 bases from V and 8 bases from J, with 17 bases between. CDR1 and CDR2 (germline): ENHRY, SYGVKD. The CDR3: CAIRETNLIDEQFF. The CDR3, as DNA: TGTGCCATCAGGGAGACTAATTTAATCGATGAGCAGTTCTTC.

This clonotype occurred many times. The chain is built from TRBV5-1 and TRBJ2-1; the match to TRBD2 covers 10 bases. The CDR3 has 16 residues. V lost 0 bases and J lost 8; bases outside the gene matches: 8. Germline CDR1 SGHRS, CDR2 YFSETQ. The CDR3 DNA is TGCGCCAGCAGCTTGGGAACAGCGGGAGGGGTATATGAGCAGTTCTTC. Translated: CASSLGTAGGVYEQFF.

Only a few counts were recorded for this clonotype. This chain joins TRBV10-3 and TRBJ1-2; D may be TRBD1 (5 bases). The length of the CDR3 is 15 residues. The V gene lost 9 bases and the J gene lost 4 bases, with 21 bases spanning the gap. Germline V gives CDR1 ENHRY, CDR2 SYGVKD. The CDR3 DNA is TGTGCCATTGGGGACGGGGCCCTTAGGAGCTATGGCTACACCTTC. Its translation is CAIGDGALRSYGYTF.

The CDR3 DNA reads as TGCGCCAGCAGCCACTCCCTCGGACAGGGCGAGCAGTACTTC. Translation: CASSHSLGQGEQYF. The chain recombines TRBV4-3 with TRBJ2-7; 8 bases line up with TRBD1. After removal of 3 bases from V and 6 bases from J, the junction contained 7 bases not matched to a gene. The germline gives CDR1 LGHNA, CDR2 YSLEER. This CDR3 spans 14 amino acids.

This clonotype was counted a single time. In DNA form, the CDR3 reads TGCAGTGCCGCCAGGGGGGGGGAATACGAGCAGTACTTC. The encoded protein is CSAARGGEYEQYF. V and J are TRBV20-1 and TRBJ2-7, with D perhaps given as TRBD1 or TRBD2 (7 bases each). Looked up from germline, CDR1 is DFQATT and CDR2 is SNEGSKA (reference sequence). Trimming took off 6 bases at V and 4 bases at J, with 16 bases between the two ends. The CDR3 is 13 amino acids.

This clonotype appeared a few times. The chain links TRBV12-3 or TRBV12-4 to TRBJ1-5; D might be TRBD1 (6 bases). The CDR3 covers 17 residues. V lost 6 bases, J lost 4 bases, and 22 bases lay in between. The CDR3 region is CASSPGGRGSPNQPQHF. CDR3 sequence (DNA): TGTGCCAGCAGCCCGGGCGGCAGGGGTTCCCCAAATCAGCCCCAGCATTTT.

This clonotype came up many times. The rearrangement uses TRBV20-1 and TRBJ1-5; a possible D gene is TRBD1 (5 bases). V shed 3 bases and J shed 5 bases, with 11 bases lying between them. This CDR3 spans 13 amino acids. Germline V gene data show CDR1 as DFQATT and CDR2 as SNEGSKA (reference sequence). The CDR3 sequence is CSARADRDQPQHF. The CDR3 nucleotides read TGCAGTGCTAGGGCTGACAGAGATCAGCCCCAGCATTTT.

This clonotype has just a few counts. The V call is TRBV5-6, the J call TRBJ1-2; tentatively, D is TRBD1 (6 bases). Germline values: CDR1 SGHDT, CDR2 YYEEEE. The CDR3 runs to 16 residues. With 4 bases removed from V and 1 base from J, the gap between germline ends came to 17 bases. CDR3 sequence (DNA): TGTGCCAGCAGCCCGATATTAGCACAGGGTAACTATGGCTACACCTTC. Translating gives CASSPILAQGNYGYTF.

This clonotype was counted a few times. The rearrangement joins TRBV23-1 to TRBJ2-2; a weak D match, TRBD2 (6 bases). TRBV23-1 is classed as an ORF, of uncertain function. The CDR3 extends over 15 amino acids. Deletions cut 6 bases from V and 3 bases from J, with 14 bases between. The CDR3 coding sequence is TGCGCCAGCAGCCGGGGGACGGATTACACCGGGGAGCTGTTTTTT. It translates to CASSRGTDYTGELFF.

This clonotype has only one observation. The CDR3 sequence: CASRDDYLSYEQYF. For the CDR3, the DNA is TGTGCCAGCAGAGACGACTATCTCTCCTACGAGCAGTACTTC. The chain carries TRBV6-2 or TRBV6-3 and TRBJ2-7; D is possibly TRBD2 (5 bases). Trimming left V 6 bases short and J 0 bases short, with 12 bases between. This CDR3 is built from 14 residues. The germline V gene encodes CDR1 MNHEY and CDR2 SVGEGT.

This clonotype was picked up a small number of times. The CDR3 loop reads CASSVHQGGGPQYNEQFF. The CDR3 bases are TGTGCCAGCAGCGTACACCAGGGGGGGGGCCCACAATACAATGAGCAGTTCTTC. The chain recombines TRBV3-1 with TRBJ2-1; D is tentatively TRBD1 or TRBD2 (7 bases each). CDR1 and CDR2 from the germline V gene are LGHDT and YNNKEL (reference sequence). V was pared by 5 bases and J by 4 bases, with 24 bases between. The CDR3 length is 18 residues.

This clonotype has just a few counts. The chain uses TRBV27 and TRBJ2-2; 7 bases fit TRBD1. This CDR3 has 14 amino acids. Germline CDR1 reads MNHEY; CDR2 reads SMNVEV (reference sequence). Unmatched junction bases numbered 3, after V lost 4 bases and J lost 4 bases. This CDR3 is CASSYEGATGELFF. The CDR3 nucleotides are TGTGCCAGCAGTTATGAGGGGGCCACCGGGGAGCTGTTTTTT.

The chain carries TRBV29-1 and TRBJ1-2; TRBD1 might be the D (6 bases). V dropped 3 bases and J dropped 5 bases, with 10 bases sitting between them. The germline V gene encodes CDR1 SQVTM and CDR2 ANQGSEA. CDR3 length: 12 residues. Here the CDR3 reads CSVEDSRYGYTF. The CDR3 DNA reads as TGCAGCGTTGAGGACAGCAGATATGGCTACACCTTC.

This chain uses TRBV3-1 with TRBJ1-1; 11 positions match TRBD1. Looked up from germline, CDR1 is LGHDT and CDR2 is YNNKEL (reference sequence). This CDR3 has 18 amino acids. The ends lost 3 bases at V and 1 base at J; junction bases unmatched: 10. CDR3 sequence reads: CASSHSPDRGQENTEAFF. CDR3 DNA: TGTGCCAGCAGCCATTCCCCGGACAGGGGGCAGGAGAACACTGAAGCTTTCTTT.

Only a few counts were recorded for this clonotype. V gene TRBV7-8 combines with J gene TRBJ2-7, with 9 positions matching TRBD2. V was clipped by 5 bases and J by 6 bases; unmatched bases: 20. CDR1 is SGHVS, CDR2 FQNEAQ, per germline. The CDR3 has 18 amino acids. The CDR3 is CASSAHRHGLAGLPEQYF. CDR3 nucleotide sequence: TGTGCCAGCAGCGCTCACCGTCACGGGCTAGCGGGATTACCCGAGCAGTACTTC.

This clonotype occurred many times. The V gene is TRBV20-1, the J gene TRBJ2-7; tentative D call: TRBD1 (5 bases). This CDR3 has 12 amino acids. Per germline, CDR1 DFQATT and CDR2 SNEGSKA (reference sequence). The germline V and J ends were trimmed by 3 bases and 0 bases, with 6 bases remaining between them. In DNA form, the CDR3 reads TGCAGTGCTAGGGACACCTCCTACGAGCAGTACTTC. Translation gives CSARDTSYEQYF.

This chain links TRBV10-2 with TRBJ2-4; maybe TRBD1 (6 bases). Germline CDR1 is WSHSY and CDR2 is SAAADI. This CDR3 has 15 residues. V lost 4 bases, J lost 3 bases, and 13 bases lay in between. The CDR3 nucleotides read TGCGCCAGCAGTGCAGGGGACGGAGGCAAAAACATTCAGTACTTC. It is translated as CASSAGDGGKNIQYF.